The 32 T cell receptor beta chains given below trace back to one sample, sequenced in a study of a mutant IDH1 vaccine in newly diagnosed glioma. Antigens for these TCRs are unknown. Specified time point: week 47, end of study. Topical imiquimod accompanied each vaccine dose, which consisted of 300 ug of mutant IDH1 20-mer peptide. The repertoire was sequenced with immunoSEQ multiplex PCR; TCRdb's copy has only in-frame clones and lacks some. The profile shows approximately 100,000 clones, roughly 91% of them singletons. The sequenced sample was PBMCs, obtained from a glioma patient whose treatment included an IDH1 peptide vaccine. Every receptor here comes from a woman in her forties or fifties with glioma.

The chain uses TRBV28 and TRBJ2-6; no definite D call. This CDR3 is built from 15 residues. Germline loops: CDR1 MDHEN, CDR2 SYDVKM. Trimming left V 6 bases short and J 0 bases short, with 9 bases between. The CDR3, as DNA: TGTGCCAGCAGCCCCGAATTCTCTGGGGCCAACGTCCTGACTTTC. Residues: CASSPEFSGANVLTF. Full variable domain (outside the CDR3, taken from reference TRBV28 and TRBJ2-6): DVKVTQSSRYLVKRTGEKVFLECVQDMDHENMFWYRQDPGLGLRLIYFSYDVKMKEKGDIPEGYSVSREKKERFSLILESASTNQTSMYLCASSPEFSGANVLTFGAGSRLTVL.

The chain couples TRBV18 to TRBJ2-2, with D possibly matching TRBD1 (5 bases). The germline CDR1 and CDR2 sequences are KGHSH and LQKENI. The CDR3 loop spans 17 amino acids. Trimming took off 0 bases at V and 4 bases at J, with 15 bases between the two ends. CDR3 residues: CASSPPSRASSTGELFF. CDR3 bases: TGTGCCAGCTCACCACCTAGCAGGGCTAGTTCCACCGGGGAGCTGTTTTTT.

The chain couples TRBV13 to TRBJ2-1; 11 bases are shared with TRBD2. CDR3 length: 15 residues. Germline-derived CDR1 and CDR2 are PRHDT and FYEKMQ (reference sequence). Germline trimming cut 2 bases from V and 7 bases from J; bases unmatched to any gene: 4. CDR3 amino acids: CASSLRLAGTNEQFF. CDR3 DNA: TGTGCCAGCAGCTTACGACTAGCGGGAACGAATGAGCAGTTCTTC.

The chain carries TRBV7-9 and TRBJ1-1; D might be TRBD1 (5 bases). V lost 5 bases to trimming and J lost 2 bases, with 18 bases between them. Germline CDR1 and CDR2: SEHNR and FQNEAQ (reference sequence). The CDR3 is 16 amino acids. Written as DNA, the CDR3 is TGTGCCAGCAGCCCCTGGATCGGGGGTTTTAACACTGAAGCTTTCTTT. Amino acids: CASSPWIGGFNTEAFF.

A few counts support this clone. J is TRBJ2-7 and V is TRBV27; perhaps TRBD1 as D (5 bases). CDR3 length equals 13 residues. CDR1 and CDR2 from the germline V gene are MNHEY and SMNVEV (reference sequence). The V and J ends lost 2 bases and 5 bases respectively, with 10 bases between them. This chain's CDR3 is CASSLGRVNEQYF. CDR3 nucleotides: TGTGCCAGCAGTTTAGGCAGGGTCAACGAGCAGTACTTC.

In its sample, this clone was seen once. The rearrangement links TRBV5-1 to TRBJ2-1, with 10 positions matching TRBD2. The V gene end was trimmed by 2 bases and the J gene end by 3 bases; junction bases not matched to a gene: 5. In germline, CDR1 is SGHRS, CDR2 YFSETQ. This CDR3 has 16 amino acids. The CDR3 nucleotides read TGCGCCAGCAGCTTAGGACTAGCGGACGTCTACAATGAGCAGTTCTTC. As protein: CASSLGLADVYNEQFF.

This CDR3 is CASTSVYEQYF. DNA for the CDR3: TGTGCCAGCACCTCAGTCTACGAGCAGTACTTC. The gene calls are TRBV6-5 and TRBJ2-7, with D hard to call. V lost 7 bases to trimming and J lost 3 bases, with 7 bases between them. Germline V lookup: CDR1 MNHEY, CDR2 SVGAGI. The CDR3 is made up of 11 amino acids.

The V call is TRBV5-4, the J call TRBJ2-7; D may be TRBD1 (5 bases). Germline V gene sequence: CDR1 SGHNT, CDR2 YYREEE (reference sequence). The CDR3 contains 15 residues. V gave up 0 bases and J gave up 1 base, with 11 bases separating them. The CDR3 DNA reads TGTGCCAGCAGCTTGGTGGCAGGGCCATCCTACGAGCAGTACTTC. Amino acid sequence: CASSLVAGPSYEQYF.

The chain joins TRBV4-2 to TRBJ2-4; D uncertain. The V end was cut by 1 base, the J end by 15 bases, with 10 bases between. This CDR3 spans 11 amino acids. Germline V gene lookup returns CDR1 LGHNA and CDR2 YNFKEQ. Written as DNA, the CDR3 is TGTGCCAGCAGCCAAGGACTGCTTAGGTACTTC. Translating gives CASSQGLLRYF.

This clone was counted once. The chain carries TRBV14 and TRBJ2-1; D might be TRBD2 (5 bases). The CDR3 consists of 15 residues. The V gene's germline CDR1 is SGHDN and CDR2 FVKESK. The V end was cut by 3 bases, the J end by 3 bases, with 12 bases between. This CDR3 is CASSQRVVIYNEQFF. As DNA, the CDR3 is TGTGCCAGCAGCCAGCGGGTGGTAATCTACAATGAGCAGTTCTTC.

This rearrangement joins TRBV7-9 to TRBJ2-3, with TRBD1 as a possible D gene (5 bases). This CDR3 contains 12 residues. Germline loops: CDR1 SEHNR, CDR2 FQNEAQ (reference sequence). CDR3 in DNA: TGTGCAGGGGCCGCCGTCACAGATACGCAGTATTTT. Its protein is CAGAAVTDTQYF. The whole variable domain, remainder taken from reference TRBV7-9 and TRBJ2-3, is DTGVSQNPRHKITKRGQNVTFRCDPISEHNRLYWYRQTLGQGPEFLTYFQNEAQLEKSRLLSDRFSAERPKGSFSTLEIQRTEQGDSAMYLCAGAAVTDTQYFGPGTRLTVL.

This clone appeared a few times. The V call is TRBV6-1, the J call TRBJ1-5; D call uncertain. The V and J ends lost 4 bases and 2 bases respectively, with 3 bases between them. The CDR3 contains 12 residues. In germline, CDR1 is MNHNS, CDR2 SASEGT. The CDR3 here is CASSGRNQPQHF. In DNA form, the CDR3 reads TGTGCCAGCAGTGGGCGCAATCAGCCCCAGCATTTT.

As for this clone: The junction does not match germline at one end; this may be a read error. The identical CDR3 is also encoded by other nucleotide sequences in the sample. The chain employs TRBV5-1 and TRBJ2-7; D is possibly TRBD1 or TRBD2 (6 bases each). Germline CDR1 SGHRS, CDR2 YFSETQ. There are 14 residues in the CDR3. CDR3 amino acids: CASSLVGGPYEQYF. The CDR3 region has the DNA TGCGCCAGCAGCTTGGTGGGGGGCCCCTACGAGCAATACTTC. The variable domain in full, completed from reference TRBV5-1 and TRBJ2-7, reads KAGVTQTPRYLIKTRGQQVTLSCSPISGHRSVSWYQQTPGQGLQFLFEYFSETQRNKGNFPGRFSGRQFSNSRSEMNVSTLELGDSALYLCASSLVGGPYEQYFGPGTRLTVT.

The chain couples TRBV10-1 to TRBJ2-1; 8 bases are a match to TRBD2. The junction had 4 bases not matched to a gene; V was cut back by 0 bases and J by 12 bases. Germline CDR1 and CDR2: WNHNN and SYGVQD (reference sequence). This CDR3 comprises 13 residues. The DNA for the CDR3 is TGCGCCAGCAGTGAGTCTCGGCTAGCGGGGCAGTTCTTC. Translated, it gives CASSESRLAGQFF.

The J gene is TRBJ2-5, the V gene TRBV4-1, with D possibly being TRBD1 or TRBD2 (5 bases each). Germline CDR1 reads MGHRA; CDR2 reads YSYEKL. The CDR3 spans 16 residues. V lost 5 bases to trimming and J lost 1 base, with 17 bases between them. CDR3 region: CASSVGQGVSQETQYF. In DNA, the CDR3 is TGCGCCAGCAGCGTGGGGCAGGGAGTCAGCCAAGAGACCCAGTACTTC.

The rearrangement uses TRBV11-3 and TRBJ2-2; the match to TRBD2 covers 12 bases. The CDR3 runs 17 residues. CDR1 and CDR2 (germline): SGHNT, YENEEA. The V segment lost 6 bases and the J segment 5 bases; nucleotides outside the gene matches: 10. CDR3 nucleotides: TGTGCCAGCAGTCCGACTAGCGGGAGTTTGCCAACCGGGGAGCTGTTTTTT. This sequence encodes CASSPTSGSLPTGELFF.

The V and J genes are TRBV6-5 and TRBJ1-1, with 8 bases that match TRBD1. There are 15 residues in the CDR3. Germline CDR1 is MNHEY and CDR2 is SVGAGI. The V gene end was trimmed by 10 bases and the J gene end by 2 bases; junction bases not matched to a gene: 12. The CDR3 region is CATRSGGSFNTEAFF. CDR3 nucleotides: TGTGCCACGAGATCAGGGGGCTCCTTTAACACTGAAGCTTTCTTT.

The chain employs TRBV28 and TRBJ2-5; TRBD1 matches at 12 bases. Losses at the gene ends were 5 bases for V and 5 bases for J; bases not matched to a gene: 9. CDR3 length: 16 residues. Germline CDR1 and CDR2: MDHEN and SYDVKM. The CDR3: CASSPGTGGAGETQYF. CDR3 coding DNA: TGTGCCAGCAGTCCGGGGACAGGGGGCGCCGGGGAGACCCAGTACTTC.

The chain carries TRBV29-1 and TRBJ1-2; D might be TRBD1 (5 bases). V lost 6 bases and J lost 8, with 22 bases in between. This CDR3 contains 14 residues. The germline V gene has CDR1 SQVTM and CDR2 ANQGSEA. This CDR3 reads CSVLPDGGSGGYTF. The CDR3 DNA follows: TGCAGCGTCCTACCCGATGGGGGGTCGGGAGGCTACACCTTC.

The CDR3 bases are TGTGCCAGCAGTTTCCCGCAGGGGGATGAAAAACTGTTTTTT. As protein: CASSFPQGDEKLFF. The chain recombines TRBV28 with TRBJ1-4; 7 positions agree with TRBD1. V trimming: 3 bases; J trimming: 6 bases; junction bases outside the gene matches: 4. Germline CDR1 is MDHEN and CDR2 is SYDVKM. The CDR3 is 14 amino acids.

J is TRBJ2-5 and V is TRBV6-1; TRBD2 aligns across 11 bases. The DNA end favors TRBJ2-7, so the J call may be wrong. Germline CDR1 MNHNS, CDR2 SASEGT. The CDR3 consists of 15 residues. The CDR3 loop reads CASSEGGTSGYEQYF. The CDR3, as DNA: TGTGCCAGCAGTGAAGGTGGGACTAGCGGCTACGAGCAGTACTTC.

This chain connects TRBV29-1 to TRBJ1-1, with TRBD1 matching 10 bases. In germline, CDR1 is SQVTM, CDR2 ANQGSEA. The CDR3 extends over 12 amino acids. V shed 7 bases and J 3 bases; nucleotides not matched to a gene: 2. This chain's CDR3 is CSADRGHTEAFF. DNA for the CDR3: TGCAGCGCTGACAGGGGGCACACTGAAGCTTTCTTT.

The gene calls are TRBV7-6 and TRBJ2-3, with D perhaps matching TRBD2 (6 bases). Per the germline V gene, CDR1 is SGHVS and CDR2 is FNYEAQ. This CDR3 has 14 amino acids. Trimming cost V 8 bases and J 1 base, with 13 bases left between them. CDR3: CASGRTGGTDTQYF. The CDR3 DNA reads TGTGCCAGCGGGCGCACGGGGGGCACAGATACGCAGTATTTT.

A single count supports this clone. The chain recombines TRBV5-4 with TRBJ2-2, with 9 bases aligning to TRBD1. V lost 4 bases and J lost 6; bases outside the gene matches: 7. Germline lookup yields CDR1 SGHNT and CDR2 YYREEE (reference sequence). This CDR3 contains 15 residues. The chain's CDR3 is CASSHPGQGSGELFF. CDR3 nucleotide sequence: TGTGCCAGCAGCCACCCGGGACAGGGTTCCGGGGAGCTGTTTTTT. The entire variable domain, with the rest obtained from reference TRBV5-4 and TRBJ2-2, is as follows: ETGVTQSPTHLIKTRGQQVTLRCSSQSGHNTVSWYQQALGQGPQFIFQYYREEENGRGNFPPRFSGLQFPNYSSELNVNALELDDSALYLCASSHPGQGSGELFFGEGSRLTVL.

CDR3 region: CASSQGGASYEQYF. The DNA for the CDR3 is TGCGCCAGCAGCCAAGGAGGGGCGTCTTACGAGCAGTACTTC. V gene TRBV4-1 combines with J gene TRBJ2-7; TRBD1 or TRBD2 may be the D gene (5 bases each). Trimming shortened V by 1 base and J by 4 bases, and 11 bases separated the two germline ends. Germline assignment: CDR1 MGHRA and CDR2 YSYEKL. The CDR3 is 14 amino acids.

This clone was detected many times. This chain uses TRBV9 with TRBJ1-1; a weak D match, TRBD1 (5 bases). CDR3 length equals 13 residues. The germline V gene encodes CDR1 SGDLS and CDR2 YYNGEE. V was pared by 4 bases and J by 5 bases, with 12 bases between. CDR3 protein: CASSTGPGTEAFF. Here the CDR3 DNA reads TGTGCCAGCAGCACCGGCCCAGGGACTGAAGCTTTCTTT.

This clone was detected only once. The chain joins TRBV7-8 to TRBJ1-2; weak D call: TRBD1 (5 bases). Germline V gene lookup returns CDR1 SGHVS and CDR2 FQNEAQ. This CDR3 has 15 residues. Trimming removed 4 bases from V and 8 bases from J, with 20 bases in between. CDR3 nucleotides: TGTGCCAGCAGCTCAGACGGTAGGGGTATGTTCGGCTACACCTTC. Amino acid sequence: CASSSDGRGMFGYTF.

V and J are TRBV19 and TRBJ2-2, with D possibly being TRBD1 (6 bases). Trimming stripped 4 bases from V and 5 bases from J, with 20 bases between. Germline CDR1 LNHDA, CDR2 SQIVND (reference sequence). This CDR3 comprises 17 residues. This CDR3 is CASSSGFRGQDTGELFF. The CDR3 DNA reads as TGTGCCAGTAGTAGCGGATTTAGGGGACAAGATACCGGGGAGCTGTTTTTT.

V and J are TRBV27 and TRBJ2-7, with a possible D match to TRBD1 (5 bases). The CDR3 contains 14 residues. The V end was cut by 1 base, the J end by 1 base, with 8 bases between. CDR1 is MNHEY and CDR2 is SMNVEV in the germline V gene (reference sequence). CDR3 region: CASSLWGASYEQYF. CDR3 nucleotide sequence: TGTGCCAGCAGTTTATGGGGCGCGTCCTACGAGCAGTACTTC.

This clone showed up just once. V usage is TRBV4-1 and J usage is TRBJ1-3; D not resolved. The CDR3 is made up of 18 amino acids. Trimming left V 0 bases short and J 1 base short, with 16 bases between. Germline V CDR1 and CDR2: MGHRA, YSYEKL. The chain's CDR3 is CASSQDRIAGRSGNTIYF. The CDR3 DNA sequence: TGCGCCAGCAGCCAAGATCGGATCGCAGGTCGATCTGGAAACACCATATATTTT.

The chain recombines TRBV10-3 with TRBJ2-7, with D possibly matching TRBD1 (6 bases). The V gene's germline CDR1 is ENHRY and CDR2 SYGVKD. V was pared by 9 bases and J by 1 base, with 16 bases between. The CDR3 is 14 amino acids. For the CDR3, the DNA is TGTGCCATGTCCCGGGACACCAATTCCTACGAGCAGTACTTC. It is translated as CAMSRDTNSYEQYF.

This clone was detected only once. The genes are TRBV7-8 and TRBJ2-1; TRBD2 matches 7 bases. From germline, CDR1 is SGHVS and CDR2 FQNEAQ. Trimming cost V 6 bases and J 2 bases; bases outside gene matches: 7. The CDR3 runs 15 residues. The CDR3 DNA reads as TGTGCCAGCAGGGAAACTAGCGTCGCCTACAATGAGCAGTTCTTC. Amino acids: CASRETSVAYNEQFF. Using reference TRBV7-8 and TRBJ2-1 for the parts outside the CDR3, the full variable domain is GAGVSQSPRYKVAKRGQDVALRCDPISGHVSLFWYQQALGQGPEFLTYFQNEAQLDKSGLPSDRFFAERPEGSVSTLKIQRTQQEDSAVYLCASRETSVAYNEQFFGPGTRLTVL.